The source of this T cell receptor (beta chain) is a study of beta chain features in type 1 diabetes. Expressed TCRB transcripts were sequenced, since all the RNA that had been isolated was reverse transcribed. An average of about 3.4 million reads was obtained for naive, central memory and regulatory T cell samples. Clones were sequenced by immunoSEQ multiplex PCR, and TCRdb holds only the in-frame ones, with some missing. The table shows about half a million clones, with about an eighth occurring only once. Germline lookup yields CDR1 MNHNY and CDR2 SVGAGI (reference sequence). The length of the CDR3 is 15 residues. The V and J ends lost 0 bases and 0 bases respectively, with 5 bases between them. Findings and caveats of the study: Cells with high TCR expression could be over-represented by cDNA sequencing.

This clone was seen more than once but under ten times. Its antigen is unknown. This sample also contains other DNA sequences that code for the same CDR3. The source material was naive CD4+ T cells from blood. The V gene is TRBV6-6, the J gene TRBJ1-4, with a possible D match to TRBD1 (5 bases). This TCR came from a woman in her late teens or twenties in good health. The CDR3 sequence is CASSYSGATNEKLFF. The DNA of the CDR3 is TGTGCCAGCAGTTACTCGGGGGCAACTAATGAAAAACTGTTTTTT.